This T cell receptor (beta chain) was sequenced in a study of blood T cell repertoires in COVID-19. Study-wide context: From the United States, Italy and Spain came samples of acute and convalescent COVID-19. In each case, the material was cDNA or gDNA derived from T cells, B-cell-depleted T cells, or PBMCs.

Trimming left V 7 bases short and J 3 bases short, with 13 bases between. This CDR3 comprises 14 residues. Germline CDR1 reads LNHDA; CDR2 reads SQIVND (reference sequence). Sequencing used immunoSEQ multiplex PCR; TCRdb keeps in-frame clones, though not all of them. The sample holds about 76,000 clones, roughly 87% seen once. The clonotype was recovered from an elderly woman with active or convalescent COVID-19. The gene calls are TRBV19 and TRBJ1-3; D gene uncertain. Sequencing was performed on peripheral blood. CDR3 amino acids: CASTGRAFGNTIYF. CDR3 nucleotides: TGTGCCAGTACCGGGAGGGCGTTTGGAAACACCATATATTTT.